This passage covers 17 T cell receptor beta chains from one sample sequenced in a study of response to subunit inactivated influenza vaccine. Each CDR3 protein gets one entry after TCRdb re-called the RT-PCR reads with MiXCR. The sample contains some 600,000 distinct CDR3 sequences, 12% to 15% of which appear only once. Here the sequenced sample was PBMCs from blood, taken approximately 15 days before vaccination. The receptors were gathered from a man aged 50 to 60 who received an inactivated influenza vaccine.

The sample holds a few counts of this clonotype. The rearrangement links TRBV7-9 to TRBJ1-2, with D unclear. The CDR3 consists of 12 residues. Germline-derived CDR1 and CDR2 are SEHNR and FQNEAQ (reference sequence). Trimming pared 5 bases from V and 5 bases from J, leaving 9 bases between. CDR3 residues: CASSGRGYGYTF. The CDR3, as DNA: TGTGCCAGCAGCGGCAGAGGGTATGGCTACACCTTC.

The chain links TRBV2 to TRBJ1-2; unclear D gene. The CDR3 is 15 residues long. CDR1 and CDR2 from the germline V gene are SNHLY and FYNNEI. Trimming pared 1 base from V and 3 bases from J, leaving 12 bases between. The CDR3 region has the DNA TGTGCCAGCAGTGAAGTGAGTGGTTCGGACTATGGCTACACCTTC. It codes for CASSEVSGSDYGYTF.

The J gene is TRBJ2-2, the V gene TRBV6-2 or TRBV6-3, with TRBD2 as a possible D gene (5 bases). This CDR3 is 16 amino acids long. Trimming stripped 6 bases from V and 6 bases from J, with 20 bases between. Germline V gene lookup returns CDR1 MNHEY and CDR2 SVGEGT. The CDR3 spells CASRGLVSKRAGELFF. The CDR3 coding sequence is TGTGCCAGCAGGGGCCTAGTGTCCAAGAGGGCCGGGGAGCTGTTTTTT.

This clonotype was observed many times. This chain connects TRBV12-3 or TRBV12-4 to TRBJ2-3; 10 nucleotides align to TRBD1. Trimming took 2 bases from V and 4 from J; bases not matched to a gene: 3. The CDR3 spans 15 residues. The CDR3 is CASSLFGQGADTQYF. CDR3 DNA sequence: TGTGCCAGCAGTTTATTTGGACAGGGGGCAGATACGCAGTATTTT.

This clonotype occurred a few times. V is TRBV10-3 and J is TRBJ2-2; 14 bases align to TRBD2. This CDR3 region has 16 residues. J lost 3 bases, V lost 5 bases, and 2 bases had no gene match. Per germline, CDR1 ENHRY and CDR2 SYGVKD. The CDR3 spells CAISPTSGRDTGELFF. CDR3 in DNA: TGTGCCATCAGTCCGACTAGCGGGAGGGACACCGGGGAGCTGTTTTTT.

This clonotype was recorded many times. The rearrangement uses TRBV7-2 and TRBJ2-1, with 11 positions matching TRBD2. Germline V CDR1 and CDR2: SGHTA, FQGNSA. Trimming removed 6 bases from V and 6 bases from J; junction bases left unmatched: 7. The CDR3 has 15 residues. CDR3 in DNA: TGTGCCAGCAGGACCCTAGCGGGGGGCAGCAATGAGCAGTTCTTC. Translating gives CASRTLAGGSNEQFF.

Only a few counts were recorded for this clonotype. This chain connects TRBV27 to TRBJ1-2, with unresolved D. The length of the CDR3 is 12 residues. With 7 bases removed from V and 0 bases from J, the gap between germline ends came to 6 bases. CDR1 is MNHEY and CDR2 is SMNVEV in the germline V gene (reference sequence). CDR3 coding DNA: TGTGCCAGCAAAACAGCTAACTATGGCTACACCTTC. Encoded protein: CASKTANYGYTF.

This clonotype has only a few counts. This chain joins TRBV12-3 or TRBV12-4 and TRBJ1-5; D ambiguous. The germline V and J ends were trimmed by 2 bases and 4 bases, with 15 bases remaining between them. The CDR3 extends over 16 amino acids. The CDR3 DNA follows: TGTGCCAGCAGTTTATTTCGGGGTTCGAGAAATCAGCCCCAGCATTTT. Translating it yields CASSLFRGSRNQPQHF.

The chain joins TRBV5-5 to TRBJ2-2, with D possibly being TRBD1 or TRBD2 (5 bases each). Trimming stripped 0 bases from V and 0 bases from J, with 9 bases between. Germline CDR1 SGHKS, CDR2 YYEKEE (reference sequence). This CDR3 is 16 amino acids long. The CDR3 is CASSLGWDPNTGELFF. Here the CDR3 DNA reads TGTGCCAGCAGCTTGGGCTGGGACCCGAACACCGGGGAGCTGTTTTTT.

This chain joins TRBV3-1 and TRBJ2-5, with D possibly being TRBD2 (7 bases). Germline values: CDR1 LGHDT, CDR2 YNNKEL (reference sequence). The CDR3 spans 15 residues. The V end was cut by 2 bases, the J end by 5 bases, with 15 bases between. For the CDR3, the DNA is TGTGCCAGCAGCCAATCAGGGGCCGGGAGGGAGACCCAGTACTTC. Translated: CASSQSGAGRETQYF.

V is TRBV4-3 and J is TRBJ2-1; D is perhaps TRBD1 (6 bases). Germline CDR1 reads LGHNA; CDR2 reads YSLEER. The CDR3 has 18 amino acids. Trimming left V 1 base short and J 2 bases short, with 18 bases between. For the CDR3, the DNA is TGCGCCAGCAGCCAAGCTCTTTGGGGGCCCGCGCCCTACAATGAGCAGTTCTTC. Protein product: CASSQALWGPAPYNEQFF.

This clonotype was observed a handful of times. The chain joins TRBV2 to TRBJ1-4; D is ambiguous. The CDR3 is 12 amino acids. Germline lookup yields CDR1 SNHLY and CDR2 FYNNEI. V dropped 4 bases and J dropped 4 bases, with 4 bases sitting between them. The CDR3 region is CASSALNEKLFF. The CDR3 region has the DNA TGTGCCAGCAGTGCCCTTAATGAAAAACTGTTTTTT.

The rearrangement links TRBV6-1 to TRBJ2-3; 11 bases agree with TRBD2. Per the germline V gene, CDR1 is MNHNS and CDR2 is SASEGT. V gave up 7 bases and J gave up 12 bases; unmatched junction bases: 18. The length of the CDR3 is 16 residues. CDR3 in amino acids: CASIRLAGRYPRPQYF. CDR3 sequence (DNA): TGTGCCAGCATCAGACTAGCGGGGCGGTATCCGAGGCCCCAGTATTTT.

The rearrangement uses TRBV6-2 or TRBV6-3 and TRBJ2-1; D uncertain. The germline V gene encodes CDR1 MNHEY and CDR2 SVGEGT. This CDR3 has 14 residues. The germline V and J ends were trimmed by 2 bases and 8 bases, with 13 bases remaining between them. For the CDR3, the DNA is TGTGCCAGCAGTTACAACCTTGTTGCGGATGAGCAGTTCTTC. This encodes CASSYNLVADEQFF.

The rearrangement joins TRBV11-2 to TRBJ2-4, with TRBD2 matching 12 bases. The CDR3 totals 17 residues. The V gene end was trimmed by 2 bases and the J gene end by 4 bases; junction bases not matched to a gene: 6. CDR1 SGHAT and CDR2 FQNNGV come from the germline V gene. CDR3 sequence: CASSLPGLAGAKNIQYF. CDR3 DNA: TGTGCCAGCAGCTTACCGGGACTAGCGGGTGCTAAAAACATTCAGTACTTC.

The V call is TRBV12-3 or TRBV12-4, the J call TRBJ2-2; D gene unclear. V was trimmed by 3 bases and J by 4 bases, leaving 6 bases between them. This CDR3 region has 13 residues. CDR3 sequence reads: CASSLEVTGELFF. DNA of the CDR3: TGTGCCAGCAGTTTGGAAGTCACCGGGGAGCTGTTTTTT.

A few counts support this clonotype. This chain uses TRBV28 with TRBJ2-2, with 10 bases that match TRBD1. Germline CDR1 MDHEN, CDR2 SYDVKM. The CDR3 is 16 amino acids. Trimming at V came to 7 bases and at J to 4 bases, leaving 9 bases not matched to a gene. CDR3 in amino acids: CASNEPGQGTTGELFF. DNA for the CDR3: TGTGCCAGCAATGAACCGGGACAGGGGACCACCGGGGAGCTGTTTTTT.